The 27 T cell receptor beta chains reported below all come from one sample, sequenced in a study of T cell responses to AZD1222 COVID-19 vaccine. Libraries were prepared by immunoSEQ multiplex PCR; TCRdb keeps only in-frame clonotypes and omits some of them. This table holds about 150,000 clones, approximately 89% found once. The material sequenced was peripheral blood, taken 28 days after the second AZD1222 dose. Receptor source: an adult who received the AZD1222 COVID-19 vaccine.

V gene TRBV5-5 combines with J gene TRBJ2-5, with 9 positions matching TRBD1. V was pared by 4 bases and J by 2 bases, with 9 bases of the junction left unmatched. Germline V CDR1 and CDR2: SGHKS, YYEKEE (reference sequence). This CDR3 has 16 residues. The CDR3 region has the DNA TGTGCCAGCAGCCAGGACCCGACAGGGGGGCAAGAGACCCAGTACTTC. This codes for CASSQDPTGGQETQYF.

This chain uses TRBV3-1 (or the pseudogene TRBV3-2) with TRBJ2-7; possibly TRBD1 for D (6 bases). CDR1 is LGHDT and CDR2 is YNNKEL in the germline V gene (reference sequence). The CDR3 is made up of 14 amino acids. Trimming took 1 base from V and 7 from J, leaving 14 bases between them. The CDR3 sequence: CASSQGRQVGEQYF. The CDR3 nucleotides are TGTGCCAGCAGCCAAGGCCGACAGGTGGGGGAGCAGTACTTC.

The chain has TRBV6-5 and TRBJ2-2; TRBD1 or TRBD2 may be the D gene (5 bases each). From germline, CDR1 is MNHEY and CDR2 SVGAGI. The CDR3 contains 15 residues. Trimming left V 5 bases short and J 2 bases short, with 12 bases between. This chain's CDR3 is CASSLTGGNTGELFF. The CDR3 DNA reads TGTGCCAGCAGTCTCACAGGAGGTAACACCGGGGAGCTGTTTTTT.

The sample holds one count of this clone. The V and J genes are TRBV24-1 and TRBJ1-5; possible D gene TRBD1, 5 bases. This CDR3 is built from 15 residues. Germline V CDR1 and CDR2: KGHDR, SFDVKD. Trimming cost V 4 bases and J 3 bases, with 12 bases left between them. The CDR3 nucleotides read TGTGCCACCAGTGACCCGGGACGGGACAATCAGCCCCAGCATTTT. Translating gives CATSDPGRDNQPQHF.

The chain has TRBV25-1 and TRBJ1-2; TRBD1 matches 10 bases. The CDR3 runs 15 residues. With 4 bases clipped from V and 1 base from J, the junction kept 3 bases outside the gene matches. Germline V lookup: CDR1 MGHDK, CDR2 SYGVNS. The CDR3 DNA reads TGTGCCAGCAGTGCTTGGACAGGGGGTAACTATGGCTACACCTTC. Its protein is CASSAWTGGNYGYTF.

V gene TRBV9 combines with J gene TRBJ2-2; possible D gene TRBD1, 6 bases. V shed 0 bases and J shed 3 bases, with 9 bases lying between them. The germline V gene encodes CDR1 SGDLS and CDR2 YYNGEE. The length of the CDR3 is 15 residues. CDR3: CASSVGGRDTGELFF. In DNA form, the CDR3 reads TGTGCCAGCAGCGTAGGGGGGCGCGACACCGGGGAGCTGTTTTTT.

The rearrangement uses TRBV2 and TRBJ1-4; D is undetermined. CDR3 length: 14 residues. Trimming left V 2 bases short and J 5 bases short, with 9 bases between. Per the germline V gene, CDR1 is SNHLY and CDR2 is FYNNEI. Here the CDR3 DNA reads TGTGCCAGCAGTGAACGGGCGAGGAATGAAAAACTGTTTTTT. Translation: CASSERARNEKLFF.

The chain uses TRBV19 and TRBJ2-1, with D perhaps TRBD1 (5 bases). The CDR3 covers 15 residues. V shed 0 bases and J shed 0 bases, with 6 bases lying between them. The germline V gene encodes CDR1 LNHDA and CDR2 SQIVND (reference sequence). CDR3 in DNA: TGTGCCAGTAGTATAGACAGGGTCTCCTACAATGAGCAGTTCTTC. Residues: CASSIDRVSYNEQFF.

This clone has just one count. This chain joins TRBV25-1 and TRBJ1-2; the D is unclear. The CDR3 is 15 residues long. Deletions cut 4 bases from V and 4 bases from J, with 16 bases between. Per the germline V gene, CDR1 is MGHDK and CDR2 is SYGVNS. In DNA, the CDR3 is TGTGCCAGCAGTGTCGTGAGGGTGTCGGTCTATGGCTACACCTTC. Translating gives CASSVVRVSVYGYTF.

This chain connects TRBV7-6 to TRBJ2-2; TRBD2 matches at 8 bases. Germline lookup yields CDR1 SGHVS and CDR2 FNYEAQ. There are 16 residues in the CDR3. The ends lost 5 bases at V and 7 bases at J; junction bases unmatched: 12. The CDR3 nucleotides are TGTGCCAGCAGCCCCCGGGTGACGGCGGGGGGCGGGGAGCTGTTTTTT. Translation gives CASSPRVTAGGGELFF.

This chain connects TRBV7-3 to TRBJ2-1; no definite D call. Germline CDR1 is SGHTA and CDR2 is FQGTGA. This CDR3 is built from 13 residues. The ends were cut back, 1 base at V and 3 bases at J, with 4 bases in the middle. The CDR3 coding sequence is TGTGCCAGCAGCTTAAGTGGCTACAATGAGCAGTTCTTC. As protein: CASSLSGYNEQFF. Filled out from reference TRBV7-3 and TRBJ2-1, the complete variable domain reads GAGVSQTPSNKVTEKGKYVELRCDPISGHTALYWYRQSLGQGPEFLIYFQGTGAADDSGLPNDRFFAVRPEGSVSTLKIQRTERGDSAVYLCASSLSGYNEQFFGPGTRLTVL.

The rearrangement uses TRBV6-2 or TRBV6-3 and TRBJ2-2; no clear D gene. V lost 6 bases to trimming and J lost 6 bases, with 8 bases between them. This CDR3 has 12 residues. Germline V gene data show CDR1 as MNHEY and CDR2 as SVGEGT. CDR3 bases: TGTGCCAGCAGCCCCTCCGCCGGGGAGCTGTTTTTT. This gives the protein CASSPSAGELFF.

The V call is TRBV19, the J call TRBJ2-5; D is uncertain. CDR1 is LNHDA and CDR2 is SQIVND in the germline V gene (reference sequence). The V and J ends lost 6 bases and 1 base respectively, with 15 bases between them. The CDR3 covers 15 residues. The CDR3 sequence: CASSPRKVTQETQYF. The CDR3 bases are TGTGCCAGTAGCCCCCGGAAGGTAACCCAAGAGACCCAGTACTTC. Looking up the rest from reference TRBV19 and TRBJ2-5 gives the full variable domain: DGGITQSPKYLFRKEGQNVTLSCEQNLNHDAMYWYRQDPGQGLRLIYYSQIVNDFQKGDIAEGYSVSREKKESFPLTVTSAQKNPTAFYLCASSPRKVTQETQYFGPGTRLLVL.

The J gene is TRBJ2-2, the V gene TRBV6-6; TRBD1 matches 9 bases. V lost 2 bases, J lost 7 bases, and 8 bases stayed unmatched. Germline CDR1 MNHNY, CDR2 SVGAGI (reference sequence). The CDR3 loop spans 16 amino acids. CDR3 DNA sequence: TGTGCCAGCAGTTACCTGGGACAGGGCGACGGCGGGGAGCTGTTTTTT. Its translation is CASSYLGQGDGGELFF.

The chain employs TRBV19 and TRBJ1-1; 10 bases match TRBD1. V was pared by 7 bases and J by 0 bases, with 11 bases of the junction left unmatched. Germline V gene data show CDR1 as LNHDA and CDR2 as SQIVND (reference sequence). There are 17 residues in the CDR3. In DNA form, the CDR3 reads TGTGCCAGTACCCGAGACAGGGGGCGTAAAATGAACACTGAAGCTTTCTTT. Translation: CASTRDRGRKMNTEAFF.

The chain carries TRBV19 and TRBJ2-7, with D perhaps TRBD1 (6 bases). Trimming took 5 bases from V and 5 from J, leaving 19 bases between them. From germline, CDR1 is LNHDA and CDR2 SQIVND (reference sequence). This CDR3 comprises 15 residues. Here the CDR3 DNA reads TGTGCCAGTAGTCCGGGGAAGGGGGAGTTGGACGAGCAGTACTTC. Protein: CASSPGKGELDEQYF.

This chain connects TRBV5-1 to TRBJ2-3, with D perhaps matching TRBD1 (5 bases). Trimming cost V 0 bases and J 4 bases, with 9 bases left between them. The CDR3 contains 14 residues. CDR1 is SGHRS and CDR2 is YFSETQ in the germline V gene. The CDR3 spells CASSLAGFPDTQYF. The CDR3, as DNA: TGCGCCAGCAGCTTGGCAGGGTTCCCAGATACGCAGTATTTT.

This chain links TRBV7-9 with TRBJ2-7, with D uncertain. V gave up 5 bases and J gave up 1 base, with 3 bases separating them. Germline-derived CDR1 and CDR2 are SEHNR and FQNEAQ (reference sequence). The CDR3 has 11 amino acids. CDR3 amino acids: CASSRSYEQYF. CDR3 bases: TGTGCCAGCAGCCGATCCTACGAGCAGTACTTC.

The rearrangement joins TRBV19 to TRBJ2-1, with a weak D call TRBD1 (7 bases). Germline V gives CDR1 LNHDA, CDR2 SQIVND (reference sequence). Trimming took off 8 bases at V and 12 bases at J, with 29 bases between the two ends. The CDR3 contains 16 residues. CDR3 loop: CASERGAGDPRTGQFF. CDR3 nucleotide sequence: TGTGCCAGTGAAAGGGGGGCCGGGGACCCGAGGACAGGGCAGTTCTTC.

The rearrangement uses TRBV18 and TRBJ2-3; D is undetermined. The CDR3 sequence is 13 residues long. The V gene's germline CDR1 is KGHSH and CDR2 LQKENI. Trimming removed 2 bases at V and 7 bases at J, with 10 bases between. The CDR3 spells CASSPSVGNTQYF. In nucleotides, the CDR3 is TGTGCCAGCTCACCATCCGTAGGGAATACGCAGTATTTT.

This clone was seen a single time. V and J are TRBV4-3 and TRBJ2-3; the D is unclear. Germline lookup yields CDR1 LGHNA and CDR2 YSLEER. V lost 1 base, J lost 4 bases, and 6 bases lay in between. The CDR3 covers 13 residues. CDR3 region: CASSQGWADTQYF. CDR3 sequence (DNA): TGCGCCAGCAGCCAAGGTTGGGCAGATACGCAGTATTTT.

The CDR3 is CSVETGGTNTGELFF. CDR3 in DNA: TGCAGCGTTGAGACCGGGGGCACGAACACCGGGGAGCTGTTTTTT. The genes are TRBV29-1 and TRBJ2-2; D may correspond to TRBD1 or TRBD2 (6 bases each). Per the germline V gene, CDR1 is SQVTM and CDR2 is ANQGSEA. The CDR3 length is 15 residues. Between the trimmed V and J ends, which lost 3 bases and 0 bases, there was a span of 11 bases.

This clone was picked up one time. The CDR3 loop reads CASSEDREKLFF. Here the CDR3 DNA reads TGTGCCAGCAGCGAGGACAGGGAAAAACTGTTTTTT. V is TRBV5-6 and J is TRBJ1-4; 7 positions agree with TRBD1. This CDR3 has 12 residues. The germline CDR1 and CDR2 sequences are SGHDT and YYEEEE. J lost 8 bases, V lost 4 bases, and 2 bases had no gene match.

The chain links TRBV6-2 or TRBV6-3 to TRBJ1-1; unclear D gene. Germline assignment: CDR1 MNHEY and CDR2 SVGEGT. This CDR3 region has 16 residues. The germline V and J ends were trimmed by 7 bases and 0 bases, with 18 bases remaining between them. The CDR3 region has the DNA TGTGCCAGCAACCCGACTTCGGTGGGAATGAACACTGAAGCTTTCTTT. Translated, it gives CASNPTSVGMNTEAFF.

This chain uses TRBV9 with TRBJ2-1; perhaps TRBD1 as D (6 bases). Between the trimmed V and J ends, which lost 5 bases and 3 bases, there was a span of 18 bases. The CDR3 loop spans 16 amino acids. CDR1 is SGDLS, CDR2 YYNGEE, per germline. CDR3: CASSSWGQGFYNEQFF. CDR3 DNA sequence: TGTGCCAGCAGTTCCTGGGGGCAGGGATTCTACAATGAGCAGTTCTTC.

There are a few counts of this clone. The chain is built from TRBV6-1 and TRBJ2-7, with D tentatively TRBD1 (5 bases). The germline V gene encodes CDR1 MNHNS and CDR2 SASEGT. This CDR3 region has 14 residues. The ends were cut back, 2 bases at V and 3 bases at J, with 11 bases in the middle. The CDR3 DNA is TGTGCCAGCAGTGAACGATGGCAGGGCTACGAGCAGTACTTC. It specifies CASSERWQGYEQYF.

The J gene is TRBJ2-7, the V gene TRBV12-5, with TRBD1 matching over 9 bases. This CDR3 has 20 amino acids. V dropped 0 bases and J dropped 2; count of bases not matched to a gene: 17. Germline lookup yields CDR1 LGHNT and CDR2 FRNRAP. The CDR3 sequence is CASGLVLWGQGRFGAYEQYF. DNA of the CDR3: TGTGCTAGTGGTTTGGTACTATGGGGACAGGGTCGTTTCGGTGCCTACGAGCAGTACTTC.